These T cell receptor beta chains were read from a single sample in a study of T cells after yellow fever vaccination. One entry per CDR3 protein results from TCRdb running MiXCR on the 5' RACE reads. Seen here are hundreds of thousands of distinct CDR3 sequences, less than 9.5% observed once, and the top ten hold 3% to 3.5%. This sample comprised CD4+ T cells sorted from PBMCs, obtained 5 days after the yellow fever booster vaccination. Receptors were obtained from a man aged 18 to 30 who received the YFV17D yellow fever vaccine. CDR3s include the opening cysteine and the closing phenylalanine or tryptophan. The D gene is left open where the match is weak. A clone size is listed for some rows: how often the clone was seen (once, few, many), or a class if it is expanded.

TRBJ2-3	NA	NA	TRBV12-3/TRBV12-4	TGTGCCAGCACTCTAGGGGGGGGCACAGATACGCAGTATTTT	CASTLGGGTDTQYF
TRBJ1-6	NA	few	TRBV20-1	TGCAGTGCTAGACAGGGCGCAATATATAATTCACCCCTCCACTTT	CSARQGAIYNSPLHF
TRBJ2-3	NA	NA	TRBV27	TGTGCCAGCATTTCAGGGCCGGCAGATACGCAGTATTTT	CASISGPADTQYF
TRBJ1-2	NA	few	TRBV6-6	TGTGCCAGCAGTTACGATGGATCTGGCTACACCTTC	CASSYDGSGYTF
TRBJ1-1	NA	NA	TRBV20-1	TGCAGTGCCTCAAAGGGGAGATATACTGAAGCTTTCTTT	CSASKGRYTEAFF
TRBJ1-1	TRBD1	few	TRBV9	TGTGCCAGCAGCGCATTGGACAGGTGGAGTGAAGCTTTCTTT	CASSALDRWSEAFF
TRBJ2-1	TRBD1	few	TRBV5-5	TGTGCCAGCCAAGGACAGGGGGCTTTCGATGAGCAGTTCTTC	CASQGQGAFDEQFF
TRBJ2-5	NA	many	TRBV5-1	TGCGCCAGCAGCTTGGAAGTCCGACGTGTGGTTCAAGAGACCCAGTACTTC	CASSLEVRRVVQETQYF
TRBJ2-7	NA	NA	TRBV12-3/TRBV12-4	TGTGCCAGCAGCCGCGAGGGGTCCTCTCGCGAGCAGTACTTC	CASSREGSSREQYF
TRBJ2-1	NA	NA	TRBV2	TGTGCCAGCATGGGGGGACGCTCCTACAATGAGCAGTTCTTC	CASMGGRSYNEQFF
TRBJ1-6	TRBD1	many	TRBV4-2	TGTGCCAGCAGCCATCGGGGACAGGGTGGGTCACCCCTCCACTTT	CASSHRGQGGSPLHF
TRBJ2-5	NA	NA	TRBV29-1	TGCAGCGTTGACCTGGGGGAGACCCAGTACTTC	CSVDLGETQYF
TRBJ2-2	TRBD2	NA	TRBV20-1	TGCAGTGCGAGAGCTAGCGGGCTTGACACCGGGGAGCTGTTTTTT	CSARASGLDTGELFF
TRBJ2-5	NA	NA	TRBV12-3/TRBV12-4	TGTGCCAGCAGTTCCCGGACCCAGGTGGAGACCCAGTACTTC	CASSSRTQVETQYF
TRBJ1-2	TRBD1	NA	TRBV18	TGTGCCAGCTCACCTTATACGGGACAGACTAACTATGGCTACACCTTC	CASSPYTGQTNYGYTF
TRBJ1-4	NA	few	TRBV18	TGTGCCAGCTCACCAGGCTCGGACCCGAATGAAAAACTGTTTTTT	CASSPGSDPNEKLFF
TRBJ2-4	NA	many	TRBV12-3/TRBV12-4	TGTGCCAGCAGTTTGGCAGGGGTCGGAAACATTCAGTACTTC	CASSLAGVGNIQYF
TRBJ2-3	NA	NA	TRBV7-9	TGTGCCAGCACTCCAGGGCTGGTGAGCACAGATACGCAGTATTTT	CASTPGLVSTDTQYF
TRBJ2-5	TRBD1	few	TRBV20-1	TGCAGTGCTCGGGACAGGTTAGGACAAGAGACCCAGTACTTC	CSARDRLGQETQYF
TRBJ2-5	NA	NA	TRBV3-1	TGTGCCAGCAGCCAAGCCCCACAGGGGACCCAGTACTTC	CASSQAPQGTQYF
TRBJ1-3	NA	many	TRBV12-3/TRBV12-4	TGTGCCAGCAGTTTAAACGGGAACACCATATATTTT	CASSLNGNTIYF
TRBJ2-3	TRBD2	few	TRBV7-2	TGTGCCAGCAGCGTCGCCCCGACCCGGGAGGCTGCGCAGTATTTT	CASSVAPTREAAQYF
TRBJ2-7	TRBD1	NA	TRBV30	TGTGCCTGGAGTCATACCGGGACAGGAAGATACGAGCAGTACTTC	CAWSHTGTGRYEQYF
TRBJ1-1	NA	many	TRBV5-1	TGCGCCAGCAGCTGGGGGAGGACAGTAAACACTGAAGCTTTCTTT	CASSWGRTVNTEAFF